This T cell receptor (beta chain) came from a study of T cells in Graves' hyperthyroidism and ophthalmopathy. In its sample, this clonotype was seen many times. RNA transcripts served as the template for amplifying TCR beta CDR3 regions. The HTBI primer set drove a first-round RT-PCR of the TCR CDR3. TCRdb called the multiplex PCR reads again in MiXCR, with one record for every CDR3 protein. The sample shows fewer than 600,000 distinct CDR3 sequences, 13% to 15% of them seen only once. Reasons for excluding patients were uncontrolled infection, other autoimmune disease, pregnancy or lactation. CDR3 length: 14 residues. Germline assignment: CDR1 MGHDK and CDR2 SYGVNS. V lost 3 bases, J lost 5 bases, and 13 bases lay in between.

Sequenced material: blood. This chain connects TRBV25-1 to TRBJ1-1, with D tentatively TRBD1 (5 bases). The source of this sequence is a woman under 30 with Graves' hyperthyroidism. CDR3 sequence: CASSEGPPWTEAFF. CDR3 sequence (DNA): TGTGCCAGCAGTGAGGGACCCCCCTGGACTGAAGCTTTCTTT.